Sequencing of this TCR beta chain was carried out in a study of molecular identifiers for immune sequencing clone quantification. Whole-study context: Sequencing covered four of five parts into which replicate RNA from about 21,000 or 97,000 naive CD8 cells was split.

With regard to this clonotype: Its antigen is currently unknown.

TCRdb re-derived calls from the PCR reads in MiXCR, one entry per CDR3 protein. The repertoire has some 70,000 distinct CDR3 sequences, 18% of them found once; the top ten carry around 1.5%. This CDR3 spans 16 amino acids. Trimming removed 1 base from V and 3 bases from J; junction bases left unmatched: 5. Findings of the study overall: Jurkat TCR RNA spiked in from one cell (amid 950,000 to 1,000,000 naive cells) was reportedly detectable. Clones with over 20 RNA copies captured over 98% of effector molecules but under 1% of naive ones.

The chain recombines TRBV12-3 or TRBV12-4 with TRBJ1-5; 8 nucleotides align to TRBD1. This clonotype was sampled from a human donor in good health. Some libraries in this study had Jurkat cell RNA spiked in. The sequencing input was naive CD8+ T cells from blood, with Jurkat cell RNA spiked in. Subset denoted: FACS-sorted CD8+CD4-CCR7+CD45RA+ naive T cells. CDR3 sequence: CASSLVAGGHNQPQHF. CDR3 nucleotide sequence: TGTGCCAGCAGTTTAGTGGCAGGGGGCCACAATCAGCCCCAGCATTTT.